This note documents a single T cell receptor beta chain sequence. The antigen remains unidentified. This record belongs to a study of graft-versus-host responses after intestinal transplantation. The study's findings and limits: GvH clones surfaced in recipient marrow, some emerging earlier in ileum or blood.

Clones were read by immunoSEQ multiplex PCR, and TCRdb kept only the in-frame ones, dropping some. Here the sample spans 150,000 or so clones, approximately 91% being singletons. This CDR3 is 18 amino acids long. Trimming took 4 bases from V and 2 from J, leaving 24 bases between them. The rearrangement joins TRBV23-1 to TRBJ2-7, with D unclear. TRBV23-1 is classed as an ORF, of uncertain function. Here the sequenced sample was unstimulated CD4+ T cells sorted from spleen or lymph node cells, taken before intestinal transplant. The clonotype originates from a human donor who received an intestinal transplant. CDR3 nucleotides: TGCGCCAGCAGTCCGTCGGGTAGATGGGCCGCGAAGACCTACGAGCAGTACTTC. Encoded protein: CASSPSGRWAAKTYEQYF.